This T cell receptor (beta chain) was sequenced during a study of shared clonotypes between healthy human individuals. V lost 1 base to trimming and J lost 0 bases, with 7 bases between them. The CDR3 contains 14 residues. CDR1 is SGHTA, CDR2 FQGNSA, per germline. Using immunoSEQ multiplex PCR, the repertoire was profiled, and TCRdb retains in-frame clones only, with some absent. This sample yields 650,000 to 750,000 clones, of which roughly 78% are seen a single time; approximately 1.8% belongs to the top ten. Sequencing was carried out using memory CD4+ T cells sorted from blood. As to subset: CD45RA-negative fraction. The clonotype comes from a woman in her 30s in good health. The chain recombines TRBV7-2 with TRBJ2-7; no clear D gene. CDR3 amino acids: CASSLGRLSYEQYF. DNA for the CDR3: TGTGCCAGCAGCTTAGGCCGACTCTCCTACGAGCAGTACTTC.